The clone carrying this TCR beta chain came up once. The entry originates in a study of blood T cell repertoires in COVID-19. Study summary: Nucleic acid was either cDNA or gDNA, and it came from T cells, B-cell-depleted T cells, or PBMCs.

Per the study methods: Cell counts per sample came from amplifying reference gene primers. Some clones are missing from TCRdb's copy, which holds only in-frame ones; the method was immunoSEQ multiplex PCR. V and J calls and clone size are as listed in that table; D and trimming were resolved from the DNA. The data hold about 170,000 clones, with approximately 84% observed a single time. Trimming removed 3 bases from V and 7 bases from J, with 13 bases in between. Germline CDR1 and CDR2: GTSNPN and SVGIG (reference sequence). The length of the CDR3 is 14 residues. The TCR was taken from a woman of 80 years or more with COVID-19, enrolled during active disease. The material sequenced was peripheral blood. This chain uses TRBV30 with TRBJ1-6; no definite D call. In DNA form, the CDR3 reads TGTGCCTGGAGAGTCCGGGGAGGAAATTCACCCCTCCACTTT. It is translated as CAWRVRGGNSPLHF.